The rows below give T cell receptor beta chains drawn from one sample of a study of T cell changes during pregnancy in multiple sclerosis. Assay: immunoSEQ multiplex PCR; the TCRdb copy retains only in-frame clones and omits some. The data contain around 30,000 clones, 85% to 95% of them singletons. Sequenced here: CD4+ T cells from peripheral blood mononuclear cells, sampled after pregnancy. These receptors were collected from a female donor with multiple sclerosis, enrolled in a pregnancy study. Each CDR3 is given with its conserved first and last residue. The D gene is left open where the match is weak. Clone size is shown for a subset of rows, as once, few, many or a class of expanded clone.

V gene: TRBV5-1; D gene: .; clone size: .; J gene: TRBJ1-3; CDR3 protein: CASSPGQGDTIYF; CDR3 DNA: TGCGCCAGCAGCCCGGGTCAAGGGGACACCATATATTTT
V gene: TRBV7-9; D gene: TRBD2; clone size: .; J gene: TRBJ2-1; CDR3 protein: CASSLVIAGNYNEQFF; CDR3 DNA: TGTGCCAGCAGCTTAGTGATAGCGGGGAACTACAATGAGCAGTTCTTC
V gene: TRBV5-1; D gene: .; clone size: .; J gene: TRBJ2-7; CDR3 protein: CASSRDNDYEQYF; CDR3 DNA: TGCGCCAGCAGTCGCGACAATGACTACGAGCAGTACTTC
V gene: TRBV7-2; D gene: .; clone size: once; J gene: TRBJ2-5; CDR3 protein: CASSLRGSGETQYF; CDR3 DNA: TGTGCCAGCAGCTTACGGGGGAGTGGGGAGACCCAGTACTTC
V gene: TRBV10-3; D gene: .; clone size: .; J gene: TRBJ1-6; CDR3 protein: CAISVTEINSPLHF; CDR3 DNA: TGTGCCATCAGTGTGACAGAGATTAATTCACCCCTCCACTTT
V gene: TRBV6-5; D gene: .; clone size: .; J gene: TRBJ1-1; CDR3 protein: CASSRERLNTEAFF; CDR3 DNA: TGTGCCAGCAGCCGTGAGAGGCTAAACACTGAAGCTTTCTTT
V gene: TRBV18; D gene: .; clone size: .; J gene: TRBJ2-3; CDR3 protein: CASSPGHEGADTQYF; CDR3 DNA: TGTGCCAGCTCACCAGGCCACGAGGGAGCAGATACGCAGTATTTT
V gene: TRBV7-8; D gene: .; clone size: .; J gene: TRBJ1-2; CDR3 protein: CASSPGIGSNYGYTF; CDR3 DNA: TGTGCCAGCAGCCCGGGGATCGGCTCTAACTATGGCTACACCTTC
V gene: TRBV6-5; D gene: TRBD1; clone size: .; J gene: TRBJ2-2; CDR3 protein: CASSTGTGMTGELFF; CDR3 DNA: TGTGCCAGCAGTACCGGGACAGGGATGACCGGGGAGCTGTTTTTT
V gene: TRBV19; D gene: TRBD1; clone size: .; J gene: TRBJ2-7; CDR3 protein: CASSITGQGAYEQYF; CDR3 DNA: TGTGCCAGTAGTATCACCGGACAGGGGGCCTACGAGCAGTACTTC
V gene: TRBV4-2; D gene: TRBD2; clone size: .; J gene: TRBJ2-1; CDR3 protein: CASSQSTSGGAVYNEQFF; CDR3 DNA: TGTGCCAGCAGCCAATCAACTAGCGGGGGGGCAGTCTACAATGAGCAGTTCTTC
V gene: TRBV5-1; D gene: .; clone size: .; J gene: TRBJ2-5; CDR3 protein: CASSLDPTSGTQYF; CDR3 DNA: TGCGCCAGCAGCTTGGACCCTACCTCCGGGACCCAGTACTTC
V gene: TRBV2; D gene: .; clone size: .; J gene: TRBJ2-7; CDR3 protein: CASTPRGPDGYYEQYF; CDR3 DNA: TGTGCCAGCACCCCACGGGGTCCAGACGGGTACTACGAGCAGTACTTC
V gene: TRBV5-1; D gene: TRBD1; clone size: .; J gene: TRBJ2-2; CDR3 protein: CASSLGQGSSNTGELFF; CDR3 DNA: TGCGCCAGCAGCTTGGGACAGGGGTCTTCTAACACCGGGGAGCTGTTTTTT
V gene: TRBV11-2; D gene: TRBD2; clone size: .; J gene: TRBJ2-3; CDR3 protein: CASSLGLAPDTQYF; CDR3 DNA: TGTGCCAGCAGTCTTGGACTAGCACCAGATACGCAGTATTTT
V gene: TRBV6-4; D gene: .; clone size: once; J gene: TRBJ1-1; CDR3 protein: CASSQDRMNTEAFF; CDR3 DNA: TGTGCCAGCAGTCAGGACAGAATGAACACTGAAGCTTTCTTT
V gene: TRBV25-1; D gene: TRBD2; clone size: .; J gene: TRBJ2-1; CDR3 protein: CASSSPGLAYNEQFF; CDR3 DNA: TGTGCCAGCAGTTCCCCGGGACTAGCTTACAATGAGCAGTTCTTC
V gene: TRBV18; D gene: TRBD1; clone size: .; J gene: TRBJ2-7; CDR3 protein: CASSSTGYNSYEQYF; CDR3 DNA: TGTGCCAGCTCATCGACAGGGTACAATTCTTACGAGCAGTACTTC
V gene: TRBV6-6; D gene: .; clone size: .; J gene: TRBJ1-2; CDR3 protein: CASTPEYTYGYTF; CDR3 DNA: TGTGCCAGCACCCCGGAGTACACCTATGGCTACACCTTC
V gene: TRBV18; D gene: TRBD2; clone size: .; J gene: TRBJ2-3; CDR3 protein: CASSPAGGPADTQYF; CDR3 DNA: TGTGCCAGCTCGCCCGCGGGAGGGCCCGCAGATACGCAGTATTTT
V gene: TRBV9; D gene: TRBD1; clone size: .; J gene: TRBJ1-5; CDR3 protein: CASSPTTGVNQPQHF; CDR3 DNA: TGTGCCAGCAGCCCCACGACAGGGGTCAATCAGCCCCAGCATTTT
V gene: TRBV2; D gene: TRBD2; clone size: .; J gene: TRBJ2-1; CDR3 protein: CASTRLAGDDNEQFF; CDR3 DNA: TGTGCCAGCACTAGACTAGCGGGAGATGACAATGAGCAGTTCTTC
V gene: TRBV29-1; D gene: .; clone size: .; J gene: TRBJ1-2; CDR3 protein: CSVEDRGGIVYGYTF; CDR3 DNA: TGCAGCGTTGAGGATAGAGGAGGGATAGTGTATGGCTACACCTTC
V gene: TRBV4-3; D gene: .; clone size: .; J gene: TRBJ2-1; CDR3 protein: CASSQVGRQGGNEQFF; CDR3 DNA: TGCGCCAGCAGCCAAGTTGGGAGACAGGGAGGCAATGAGCAGTTCTTC
V gene: TRBV5-1; D gene: .; clone size: .; J gene: TRBJ1-4; CDR3 protein: CASSLVPQSNEKLFF; CDR3 DNA: TGCGCCAGCAGCTTGGTTCCGCAGTCTAATGAAAAACTGTTTTTT
V gene: TRBV19; D gene: TRBD1; clone size: .; J gene: TRBJ2-5; CDR3 protein: CASHPGQGFPQYF; CDR3 DNA: TGTGCCAGTCACCCGGGACAGGGGTTTCCCCAGTACTTC